This passage covers 20 T cell receptor beta chains from one sample sequenced in a study of kidney transplant recipient with SARS-CoV-2 infection. MiXCR, applied by TCRdb to the reads, yields one record per CDR3 protein. The sample yields about 240,000 distinct CDR3 sequences, 25% to 35% seen once. Material: a blood sample, obtained at baseline and between days 110 and 120 from a kidney transplant recipient. The receptors here all came from a male patient between 25 and 40 years old who had COVID-19 and was a kidney transplant recipient. The graft donor may account for some of the T cells.

This clonotype was seen more than once but under ten times. The chain recombines TRBV24-1 with TRBJ2-1, with 7 positions matching TRBD2. CDR3 length equals 16 residues. V shed 7 bases, J shed 3 bases, and the junction held 11 bases outside the gene matches. Germline V lookup: CDR1 KGHDR, CDR2 SFDVKD. CDR3 amino acids: CATSTTSSGFYNEQFF. In DNA form, the CDR3 reads TGTGCCACCAGCACTACCTCTAGCGGATTCTACAATGAGCAGTTCTTC.

There are many counts of this clonotype. This rearrangement joins TRBV28 to TRBJ1-6; the match to TRBD1 covers 8 bases. Germline CDR1 reads MDHEN; CDR2 reads SYDVKM. V lost 4 bases to trimming and J lost 9 bases; unmatched junction nucleotides: 8. The CDR3 length is 15 residues. CDR3 coding DNA: TGTGCCAGCAGTTCGCAGGGGGCAGGGGGTTCACCCCTCCACTTT. Amino acid sequence: CASSSQGAGGSPLHF.

This clonotype has only a few counts. The chain has TRBV3-1 and TRBJ2-5; D gene uncertain. Trimming stripped 4 bases from V and 5 bases from J, with 23 bases between. This CDR3 has 17 residues. Germline lookup yields CDR1 LGHDT and CDR2 YNNKEL (reference sequence). CDR3 in amino acids: CASSLMRPISFSETQYF. The CDR3 DNA reads as TGTGCCAGCAGCCTGATGCGTCCCATTTCTTTCTCTGAGACCCAGTACTTC.

This clonotype was seen many times. The gene calls are TRBV6-2 or TRBV6-3 and TRBJ1-2, with 8 nucleotides matching TRBD1. The V segment lost 0 bases and the J segment 0 bases; nucleotides outside the gene matches: 6. Germline V gene lookup returns CDR1 MNHEY and CDR2 SVGEGT. The CDR3 extends over 17 amino acids. The CDR3: CASSYSAGGKTNYGYTF. CDR3 nucleotides: TGTGCCAGCAGTTACTCGGCAGGGGGCAAAACTAACTATGGCTACACCTTC.

Comment on this clonotype: Germline is not matched at one junction end, which may reflect a read error. This chain links TRBV5-4 with TRBJ2-7; D unresolved. The length of the CDR3 is 13 residues. The germline gives CDR1 SGHNT, CDR2 YYREEE (reference sequence). The DNA of the CDR3 is TGCGCCGGCAGCTTGGCTATCGACTACGAGCAGTACTTC. This encodes CAGSLAIDYEQYF.

This clonotype has ten or more counts. J is TRBJ2-1 and V is TRBV7-9; tentative D call: TRBD2 (5 bases). V lost 1 base to trimming and J lost 7 bases, with 8 bases between them. CDR1 and CDR2 (germline): SEHNR, FQNEAQ (reference sequence). This CDR3 spans 13 amino acids. The CDR3 protein is CASSLVTGNEQFF. DNA for the CDR3: TGTGCCAGCAGCTTAGTAACGGGGAATGAGCAGTTCTTC.

With regard to this clonotype: This may come from a read error, since a much larger clone is one base off. The chain employs TRBV9 and TRBJ2-2; a possible D gene is TRBD2 (7 bases). CDR3 length equals 14 residues. CDR1 is SGDLS and CDR2 is YYNGEE in the germline V gene. CDR3 sequence reads: CASSLGGGSGELLF. CDR3 in DNA: TGTGCCAGCAGTCTGGGGGGGGGCTCCGGGGAGCTGCTTTTT.

This clonotype was seen many times. The chain has TRBV6-5 and TRBJ1-2, with 9 bases that match TRBD1. CDR1 and CDR2 (germline): MNHEY, SVGAGI. The CDR3 contains 15 residues. The trim removed 4 bases at V and 7 bases at J, leaving 10 bases unmatched. The CDR3 DNA reads TGTGCCAGCAGTTCCGTCGGACAGGGGCGCATTGGCTACACCTTC. This encodes CASSSVGQGRIGYTF.

In its sample, this clonotype was seen many times. This chain connects TRBV6-2 or TRBV6-3 to TRBJ2-2, with no clear D. CDR1 is MNHEY and CDR2 is SVGEGT in the germline V gene. Between the trimmed V and J ends, which lost 7 bases and 2 bases, there was a span of 11 bases. The CDR3 sequence is 14 residues long. The CDR3 coding sequence is TGTGCCAGCACCACGATCAGAAACACCGGGGAGCTGTTTTTT. Translating it yields CASTTIRNTGELFF.

Worth noting for this clonotype: A much larger clone differs by one base, so this may be a read error. V gene TRBV7-9 combines with J gene TRBJ2-7, with a tentative D call TRBD1 (6 bases). CDR3 length: 16 residues. Germline V gene data show CDR1 as SEHNR and CDR2 as FQNEAQ (reference sequence). Deletions cut 2 bases from V and 5 bases from J, with 19 bases between. DNA of the CDR3: TGTGCCAGCAGCTTAACTTCCGCCGAGACAGGCCACGAGCAGTACTTC. Translation gives CASSLTSAETGHEQYF.

In its sample, this clonotype was seen a few times. The chain is built from TRBV24-1 and TRBJ2-1, with TRBD1 matching over 8 bases. V shed 6 bases and J 5 bases; nucleotides not matched to a gene: 11. The germline V gene has CDR1 KGHDR and CDR2 SFDVKD. The CDR3 runs 16 residues. Written as DNA, the CDR3 is TGTGCCACCAGTCCCCCACAGGGGGGTCGGGACAATGAGCAGTTCTTC. Amino acids: CATSPPQGGRDNEQFF.

This clonotype was found many times. The V call is TRBV6-6, the J call TRBJ2-3; 7 bases agree with TRBD2. The CDR3 spans 16 residues. V lost 2 bases to trimming and J lost 2 bases; unmatched junction nucleotides: 7. From germline, CDR1 is MNHNY and CDR2 SVGAGI (reference sequence). CDR3 sequence reads: CASSYVALAATDTQYF. In DNA, the CDR3 is TGTGCCAGCAGTTACGTTGCTCTAGCGGCCACAGATACGCAGTATTTT.

This clonotype has ten or more counts. The rearrangement joins TRBV12-3 or TRBV12-4 to TRBJ1-1; 8 bases align to TRBD1. CDR3 size: 15 residues. V lost 3 bases to trimming and J lost 5 bases; unmatched junction nucleotides: 8. The DNA of the CDR3 is TGTGCCAGCAGTTTGTCGGACAGGGAGGGGACTGAAGCTTTCTTT. The encoded protein is CASSLSDREGTEAFF.

This clonotype has a count of ten or more. The chain links TRBV15 to TRBJ2-5, with TRBD1 identical over 7 bases. The CDR3 spans 15 residues. Trimming cost V 5 bases and J 5 bases; bases outside gene matches: 11. Germline V gene sequence: CDR1 LNHNV, CDR2 YYDKDF (reference sequence). CDR3 amino acids: CATSVQTSRGETQYF. Written as DNA, the CDR3 is TGTGCCACCAGCGTTCAGACCTCCAGGGGGGAGACCCAGTACTTC.

This clonotype has at least ten counts. The chain has TRBV19 and TRBJ2-2; 8 positions agree with TRBD1. There are 15 residues in the CDR3. The germline V gene encodes CDR1 LNHDA and CDR2 SQIVND (reference sequence). V was pared by 3 bases and J by 4 bases, with 4 bases of the junction left unmatched. This CDR3 is CASSIRGRGTGELFF. CDR3 nucleotide sequence: TGTGCCAGTAGTATCAGGGGGCGAGGCACCGGGGAGCTGTTTTTT.

The V and J genes are TRBV5-6 and TRBJ1-1; D possibly corresponds to TRBD1 (5 bases). The CDR3 sequence is 18 residues long. CDR1 and CDR2 from the germline V gene are SGHDT and YYEEEE. Trimming pared 4 bases from V and 3 bases from J, leaving 25 bases between. The CDR3 loop is CASSRNRETVLGDTEAFF. CDR3 DNA sequence: TGTGCCAGCAGCCGCAATAGGGAGACTGTCCTAGGGGACACTGAAGCTTTCTTT.

The CDR3 DNA sequence: TGTGCCAGCAGCGTAGTGTCGGCTAGCGGGAGCCATGAGCAGTTCTTC. This codes for CASSVVSASGSHEQFF. The chain couples TRBV9 to TRBJ2-1, with 10 bases identical to TRBD2. Germline V gives CDR1 SGDLS, CDR2 YYNGEE. V was pared by 0 bases and J by 8 bases, with 8 bases of the junction left unmatched. This CDR3 is built from 16 residues.

This clonotype has a count of ten or more. This sequence joins TRBV6-1 and TRBJ2-5; the D gene is possibly TRBD1 (6 bases). The germline V gene encodes CDR1 MNHNS and CDR2 SASEGT. Trimming removed 2 bases from V and 1 base from J, with 14 bases in between. The CDR3 is 16 amino acids. CDR3 protein: CASSENIGQIQETQYF. CDR3 coding DNA: TGTGCCAGCAGTGAAAACATAGGACAGATCCAAGAGACCCAGTACTTC.

Comment on this clonotype: An end of the junction differs from the germline gene, which may be a read error. The chain carries TRBV20-1 and TRBJ2-3; D remains unclear. Near its end, the DNA agrees better with TRBJ2-5, so the J call may be wrong. The CDR3 totals 13 residues. The V gene's germline CDR1 is DFQATT and CDR2 SNEGSKA (reference sequence). The CDR3 is CSWKSQGREAQYF. CDR3 DNA: TGCAGTTGGAAATCACAAGGCCGAGAGGCCCAGTACTTC.

This clonotype has ten or more counts. For the CDR3, the DNA is TGTGCCACCAGTGACCCCGGGACAGGGGGGCCCGGGGAGCTGTTTTTT. Protein product: CATSDPGTGGPGELFF. The rearrangement joins TRBV24-1 to TRBJ2-2; 11 positions agree with TRBD1. The CDR3 length is 16 residues. From germline, CDR1 is KGHDR and CDR2 SFDVKD. V was pared by 4 bases and J by 6 bases, with 6 bases of the junction left unmatched.